This T cell receptor (beta chain) was recovered during a study of blood T cell repertoires in COVID-19. Study details: Collection of acute and convalescent COVID-19 samples took place in the United States, Italy and Spain. From T cells, B-cell-depleted T cells, or PBMCs came the material, which was cDNA or gDNA.

How the authors handled the data: Amplification of reference gene primers was used by the study to estimate nucleated cell counts. Some clones are missing from TCRdb's copy, which holds only in-frame ones; the method was immunoSEQ multiplex PCR. For V, J and clone size, that table is used; D and trimming come from the DNA. The sample lists approximately 100,000 clones; nearly 90% were seen once. The TCR sequence derives from a man aged 65 to 79 with acute or convalescent COVID-19. The sample consisted of peripheral blood.

The CDR3 loop reads CAKAMGLGWEQYF. The CDR3 DNA is TGTGCCAAAGCGATGGGGCTTGGCTGGGAGCAGTACTTC. J is TRBJ2-7 and V is TRBV19, with D possibly TRBD1 on 5 matching bases. With 10 bases removed from V and 7 bases from J, the gap between germline ends came to 20 bases. Germline lookup yields CDR1 LNHDA and CDR2 SQIVND (reference sequence). The CDR3 sequence is 13 residues long.